These 25 T cell receptor beta chains share one sample of origin, sequenced in a study of OX40 agonist ivuxolimab in advanced cancers. The protocol was immunoSEQ multiplex PCR, while the TCRdb copy is restricted to in-frame clones and leaves out a portion. The table has fewer than 70,000 clones, about nine tenths seen once. Source: CD4+ or CD8+ T cells sorted from blood, taken in a trial of the OX40 agonist ivuxolimab. These receptors were taken from an adult with an advanced solid tumor such as melanoma, head and neck, liver or kidney cancer.

This clone occurred once. The chain has TRBV5-1 and TRBJ2-5; no firm D call. Germline V gene sequence: CDR1 SGHRS, CDR2 YFSETQ. The CDR3 consists of 12 residues. Trimming cost V 4 bases and J 5 bases, with 9 bases left between them. The CDR3 DNA follows: TGCGCCAGCAGCCCTGCTGGGGAGACCCAGTACTTC. Protein: CASSPAGETQYF. The full variable domain, completed using reference TRBV5-1 and TRBJ2-5, is KAGVTQTPRYLIKTRGQQVTLSCSPISGHRSVSWYQQTPGQGLQFLFEYFSETQRNKGNFPGRFSGRQFSNSRSEMNVSTLELGDSALYLCASSPAGETQYFGPGTRLLVL.

With regard to this clone: The junction does not match germline at one end; this may be a read error. The chain links TRBV5-4 to TRBJ2-2; D gene ambiguous. CDR3 length equals 13 residues. In germline, CDR1 is SGHNT, CDR2 YYREEE (reference sequence). This CDR3 reads CASSQEVSGELFF. The CDR3 region has the DNA TGCGCCAGCAGCCAAGAGGTTTCCGGGGAGCTGTTTTTT.

The chain combines TRBV4-3 with TRBJ1-5; TRBD1 matches at 11 bases. V lost 4 bases and J lost 5; bases outside the gene matches: 4. Germline-derived CDR1 and CDR2 are LGHNA and YSLEER. The CDR3 is made up of 15 amino acids. The CDR3 protein is CASSLGQGAYQPQHF. CDR3 DNA: TGCGCCAGCAGCCTAGGACAGGGGGCATATCAGCCCCAGCATTTT.

The chain uses TRBV5-1 and TRBJ1-1; 8 bases are a match to TRBD1. The V gene end was trimmed by 4 bases and the J gene end by 5 bases; junction bases not matched to a gene: 7. Germline V gene lookup returns CDR1 SGHRS and CDR2 YFSETQ. This CDR3 region has 14 residues. The CDR3 here is CASSNQGARTEAFF. The DNA of the CDR3 is TGCGCCAGCAGCAACCAGGGGGCGAGAACTGAAGCTTTCTTT.

This chain links TRBV28 with TRBJ2-3; D not resolved. From germline, CDR1 is MDHEN and CDR2 SYDVKM. The CDR3 loop spans 16 amino acids. V was shortened by 4 bases and J by 0 bases, with 14 bases between the two germline ends. This CDR3 reads CASSSWARTSTDTQYF. CDR3 nucleotide sequence: TGTGCCAGCAGTTCATGGGCGCGTACTAGCACAGATACGCAGTATTTT.

The gene calls are TRBV19 and TRBJ2-3; D might be TRBD2 (6 bases). The germline V and J ends were trimmed by 6 bases and 6 bases, with 13 bases remaining between them. Germline-derived CDR1 and CDR2 are LNHDA and SQIVND (reference sequence). The CDR3 contains 13 residues. The CDR3 spells CASSRALADTQYF. As DNA, the CDR3 is TGTGCCAGTAGCAGGGCCCTAGCGGATACGCAGTATTTT. The full variable domain, its missing parts supplied by reference TRBV19 and TRBJ2-3, is DGGITQSPKYLFRKEGQNVTLSCEQNLNHDAMYWYRQDPGQGLRLIYYSQIVNDFQKGDIAEGYSVSREKKESFPLTVTSAQKNPTAFYLCASSRALADTQYFGPGTRLTVL.

V gene TRBV6-6 combines with J gene TRBJ1-2; 8 nucleotides align to TRBD1. Trimming cost V 0 bases and J 3 bases; bases outside gene matches: 6. The CDR3 contains 16 residues. Germline V gene data show CDR1 as MNHNY and CDR2 as SVGAGI (reference sequence). The CDR3 is CASSYSDRVVHYGYTF. Here the CDR3 DNA reads TGTGCCAGCAGTTACTCGGACAGGGTTGTACACTATGGCTACACCTTC.

The J gene is TRBJ2-2, the V gene TRBV7-6; no reliable D call. CDR1 is SGHVS and CDR2 is FNYEAQ in the germline V gene. This CDR3 has 13 amino acids. With 5 bases removed from V and 9 bases from J, the gap between germline ends came to 13 bases. In DNA form, the CDR3 reads TGTGCCAGCAGCCCAATGGAGTCGTGGGAGCTGTTTTTT. Its translation: CASSPMESWELFF.

J is TRBJ2-4 and V is TRBV28, with 9 nucleotides matching TRBD2. The V gene's germline CDR1 is MDHEN and CDR2 SYDVKM. The CDR3 runs 16 residues. V lost 2 bases, J lost 1 base, and 3 bases stayed unmatched. CDR3 sequence: CASSLQSGRAKNIQYF. As DNA, the CDR3 is TGTGCCAGCAGTTTACAGAGCGGGAGGGCCAAAAACATTCAGTACTTC.

This chain connects TRBV6-1 to TRBJ2-5; 8 nucleotides agree with TRBD1. Trimming cost V 7 bases and J 1 base; bases outside gene matches: 8. CDR3 size: 15 residues. CDR1 MNHNS and CDR2 SASEGT come from the germline V gene. The DNA of the CDR3 is TGTGCCAGCATGAGGAACAGGGGGGCCCAAGAGACCCAGTACTTC. Encoded protein: CASMRNRGAQETQYF.

This chain connects TRBV18 to TRBJ2-3; 12 positions agree with TRBD2. Unmatched junction bases numbered 5, after V lost 4 bases and J lost 6 bases. This CDR3 has 15 residues. The germline CDR1 and CDR2 sequences are KGHSH and LQKENI. CDR3 bases: TGTGCCAGCTCACGACTAGCGGGGGCAGTGGATACGCAGTATTTT. Translation gives CASSRLAGAVDTQYF.

The chain joins TRBV14 to TRBJ2-5, with 13 nucleotides matching TRBD2. The V gene's germline CDR1 is SGHDN and CDR2 FVKESK. V shed 4 bases and J 7 bases; nucleotides not matched to a gene: 12. This CDR3 spans 17 amino acids. For the CDR3, the DNA is TGTGCCAGCAGCCCTCTAACGGGACTAGCGGGGATCGGGACCCAGTACTTC. Residues: CASSPLTGLAGIGTQYF.

The genes are TRBV7-9 and TRBJ2-3, with TRBD2 matching 11 bases. This CDR3 is 15 amino acids long. V shed 1 base and J 3 bases; nucleotides not matched to a gene: 0. The germline gives CDR1 SEHNR, CDR2 FQNEAQ (reference sequence). Here the CDR3 DNA reads TGTGCCAGCAGCTTAGGGACTAGCGGGACAGATACGCAGTATTTT. Translated, it gives CASSLGTSGTDTQYF.

This chain uses TRBV27 with TRBJ1-5; D gene uncertain. The CDR3 sequence is 14 residues long. Trimming removed 6 bases at V and 9 bases at J, with 18 bases between. The germline V gene has CDR1 MNHEY and CDR2 SMNVEV (reference sequence). The CDR3 sequence is CASSLTRGGRPQHF. The CDR3 DNA follows: TGTGCCAGCAGCCTAACGCGGGGTGGTCGGCCCCAGCATTTT.

The V gene is TRBV7-2, the J gene TRBJ2-1; maybe TRBD2 (6 bases). Germline CDR1 reads SGHTA; CDR2 reads FQGNSA. The CDR3 totals 14 residues. Trimming removed 4 bases from V and 2 bases from J, with 9 bases in between. In nucleotides, the CDR3 is TGTGCCAGCAGCTCTCCGGGGGCCTACAATGAGCAGTTCTTC. Translating it yields CASSSPGAYNEQFF.

CDR3 loop: CASSYGRNQPQHF. CDR3 coding DNA: TGTGCCAGTAGTTACGGGCGGAATCAGCCCCAGCATTTT. The chain carries TRBV19 and TRBJ1-5; D ambiguous. Germline CDR1 reads LNHDA; CDR2 reads SQIVND (reference sequence). This CDR3 has 13 amino acids. V was trimmed by 5 bases and J by 4 bases, leaving 9 bases between them.

The rearrangement joins TRBV5-4 to TRBJ2-6; D gene ambiguous. V lost 0 bases, J lost 0 bases, and 7 bases lay in between. Germline CDR1 is SGHNT and CDR2 is YYREEE (reference sequence). The CDR3 consists of 16 residues. The CDR3 DNA reads TGTGCCAGCAGCTTGGTCCACCACTCTGGGGCCAACGTCCTGACTTTC. It translates to CASSLVHHSGANVLTF.

The rearrangement links TRBV7-2 to TRBJ1-3, with 9 bases identical to TRBD1. This CDR3 comprises 14 residues. Trimming cost V 4 bases and J 3 bases; bases outside gene matches: 1. In germline, CDR1 is SGHTA, CDR2 FQGNSA. CDR3 sequence reads: CASSSGQGGNTIYF. The DNA of the CDR3 is TGTGCCAGCAGCTCGGGACAGGGTGGAAACACCATATATTTT.

This clone was seen just once. The chain joins TRBV19 to TRBJ2-1; weak D call: TRBD2 (6 bases). V lost 1 base to trimming and J lost 7 bases, with 14 bases between them. The CDR3 has 15 residues. Germline CDR1 LNHDA, CDR2 SQIVND (reference sequence). In DNA form, the CDR3 reads TGTGCCAGTAGTATAGGTCAGACTAGTGGGAATGAGCAGTTCTTC. Protein: CASSIGQTSGNEQFF.

This clone was recorded only once. V gene TRBV27 combines with J gene TRBJ2-7; D remains ambiguous. The length of the CDR3 is 15 residues. Germline V lookup: CDR1 MNHEY, CDR2 SMNVEV (reference sequence). Deletions cut 4 bases from V and 6 bases from J, with 19 bases between. CDR3 loop: CASSSNPLQASEQYF. The CDR3 DNA follows: TGTGCCAGCAGTTCTAACCCCCTCCAGGCCAGCGAGCAGTACTTC.

The CDR3 nucleotides read TGTGCCAGCTCACCGCTAGCGGGATATAACACCGGGGAGCTGTTTTTT. It yields the protein CASSPLAGYNTGELFF. This chain links TRBV18 with TRBJ2-2; 9 bases are a match to TRBD2. The CDR3 is 16 residues long. V was clipped by 3 bases and J by 2 bases; unmatched bases: 4. CDR1 KGHSH and CDR2 LQKENI come from the germline V gene.

The genes are TRBV12-5 and TRBJ2-2; D call uncertain. V lost 7 bases to trimming and J lost 4 bases, with 13 bases between them. Germline loops: CDR1 LGHNT, CDR2 FRNRAP. CDR3 size: 14 residues. CDR3 bases: TGTGCTAGTGCCCAAACCCGAACCACCGGGGAGCTGTTTTTT. Encoded protein: CASAQTRTTGELFF.

The CDR3 loop reads CAWSTRQGAMSNQPQHF. The DNA of the CDR3 is TGTGCCTGGAGCACCAGACAGGGGGCAATGAGCAATCAGCCCCAGCATTTT. The V and J genes are TRBV30 and TRBJ1-5; 10 positions match TRBD1. V lost 3 bases to trimming and J lost 1 base; unmatched junction nucleotides: 9. The CDR3 is 17 residues long. In germline, CDR1 is GTSNPN, CDR2 SVGIG (reference sequence).

In its sample, this clone was seen once. The J gene is TRBJ2-7, the V gene TRBV4-3; D unclear. CDR3 length equals 16 residues. Looked up from germline, CDR1 is LGHNA and CDR2 is YSLEER. V was clipped by 0 bases and J by 2 bases, with 14 bases between them. CDR3 nucleotides: TGCGCCAGCAGCCAAGATGAAAGGGTTCCAACCTACGAGCAGTACTTC. The encoded protein is CASSQDERVPTYEQYF.

The chain combines TRBV2 with TRBJ2-1; D unclear. Germline assignment: CDR1 SNHLY and CDR2 FYNNEI. Trimming stripped 11 bases from V and 10 bases from J, with 9 bases between. CDR3 size: 9 residues. CDR3 coding DNA: TGTGCCTTGGGGTGGGAGCAGTTCTTC. Its translation: CALGWEQFF.